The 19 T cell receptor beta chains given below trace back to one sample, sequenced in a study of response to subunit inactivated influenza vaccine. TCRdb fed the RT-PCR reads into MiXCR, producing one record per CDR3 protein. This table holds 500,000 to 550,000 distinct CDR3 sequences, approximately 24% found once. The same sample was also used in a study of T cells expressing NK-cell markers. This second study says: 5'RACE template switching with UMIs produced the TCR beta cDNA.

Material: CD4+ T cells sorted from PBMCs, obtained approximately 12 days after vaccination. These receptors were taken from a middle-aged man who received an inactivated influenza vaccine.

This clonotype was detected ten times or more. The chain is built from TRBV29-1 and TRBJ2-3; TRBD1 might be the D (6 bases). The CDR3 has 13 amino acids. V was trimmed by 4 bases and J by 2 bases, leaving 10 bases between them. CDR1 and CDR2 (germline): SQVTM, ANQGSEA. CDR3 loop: CSVGEGDTDTQYF. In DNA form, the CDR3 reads TGCAGCGTTGGTGAGGGGGACACAGATACGCAGTATTTT.

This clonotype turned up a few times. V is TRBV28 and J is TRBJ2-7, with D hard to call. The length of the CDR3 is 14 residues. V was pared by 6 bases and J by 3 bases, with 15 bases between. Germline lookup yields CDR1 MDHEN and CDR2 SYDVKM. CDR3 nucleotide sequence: TGTGCCAGCAGGATCGGGCCCACTCTCTACGAGCAGTACTTC. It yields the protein CASRIGPTLYEQYF. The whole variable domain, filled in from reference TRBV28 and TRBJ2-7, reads DVKVTQSSRYLVKRTGEKVFLECVQDMDHENMFWYRQDPGLGLRLIYFSYDVKMKEKGDIPEGYSVSREKKERFSLILESASTNQTSMYLCASRIGPTLYEQYFGPGTRLTVT.

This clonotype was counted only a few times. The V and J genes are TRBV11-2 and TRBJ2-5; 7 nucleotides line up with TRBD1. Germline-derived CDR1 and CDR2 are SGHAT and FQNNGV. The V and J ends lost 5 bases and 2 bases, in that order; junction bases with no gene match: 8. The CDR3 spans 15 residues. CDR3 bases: TGTGCCAGCAGCCAAGCGACAGGGCCTCAAGAGACCCAGTACTTC. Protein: CASSQATGPQETQYF.

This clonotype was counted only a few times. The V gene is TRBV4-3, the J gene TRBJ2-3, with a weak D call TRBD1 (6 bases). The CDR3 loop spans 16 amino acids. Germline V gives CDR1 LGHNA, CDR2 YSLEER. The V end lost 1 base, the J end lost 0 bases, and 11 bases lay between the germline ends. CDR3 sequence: CASSQGTASSTDTQYF. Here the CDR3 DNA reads TGCGCCAGCAGCCAAGGGACAGCTAGTAGCACAGATACGCAGTATTTT.

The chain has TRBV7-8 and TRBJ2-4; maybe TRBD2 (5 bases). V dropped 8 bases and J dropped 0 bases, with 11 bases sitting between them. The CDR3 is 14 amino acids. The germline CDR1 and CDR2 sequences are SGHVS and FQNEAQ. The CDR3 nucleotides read TGTGCCAGCGCGGGCAGCCTAGCCAAAAACATTCAGTACTTC. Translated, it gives CASAGSLAKNIQYF.

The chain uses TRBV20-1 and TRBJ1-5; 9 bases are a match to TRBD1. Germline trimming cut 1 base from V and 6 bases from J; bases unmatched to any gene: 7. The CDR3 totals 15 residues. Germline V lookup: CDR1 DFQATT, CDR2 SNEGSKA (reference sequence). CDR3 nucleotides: TGCAGTGCTAGAGGTAACCCGACAGGGGGTCAGCCCCAGCATTTT. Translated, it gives CSARGNPTGGQPQHF.

CDR3 in amino acids: CSVPRLAGATGELFF. The DNA for the CDR3 is TGCAGCGTTCCTCGACTAGCGGGGGCAACCGGGGAGCTGTTTTTT. The chain carries TRBV29-1 and TRBJ2-2; 12 bases line up with TRBD2. V lost 5 bases and J lost 5; bases outside the gene matches: 6. The germline V gene encodes CDR1 SQVTM and CDR2 ANQGSEA. The CDR3 runs 15 residues.

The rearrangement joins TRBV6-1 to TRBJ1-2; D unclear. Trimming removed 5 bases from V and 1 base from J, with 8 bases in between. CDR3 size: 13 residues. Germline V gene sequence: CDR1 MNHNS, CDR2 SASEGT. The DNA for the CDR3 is TGTGCCAGCAGTCGCGGGAATAACTATGGCTACACCTTC. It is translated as CASSRGNNYGYTF.

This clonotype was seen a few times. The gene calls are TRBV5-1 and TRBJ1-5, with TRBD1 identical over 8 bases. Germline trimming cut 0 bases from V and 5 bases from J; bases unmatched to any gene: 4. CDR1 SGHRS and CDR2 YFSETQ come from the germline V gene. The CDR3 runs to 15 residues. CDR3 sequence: CASSLETGGDQPQHF. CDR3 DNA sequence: TGCGCCAGCAGCTTGGAAACAGGGGGTGATCAGCCCCAGCATTTT.

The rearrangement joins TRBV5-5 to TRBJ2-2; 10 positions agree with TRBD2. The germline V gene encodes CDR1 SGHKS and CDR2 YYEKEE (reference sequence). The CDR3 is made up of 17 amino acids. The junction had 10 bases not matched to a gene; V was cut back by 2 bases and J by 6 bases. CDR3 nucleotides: TGTGCCAGCAGCTTACGTGCGCTAGCGGGAGAGGCCGGGGAGCTGTTTTTT. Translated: CASSLRALAGEAGELFF.

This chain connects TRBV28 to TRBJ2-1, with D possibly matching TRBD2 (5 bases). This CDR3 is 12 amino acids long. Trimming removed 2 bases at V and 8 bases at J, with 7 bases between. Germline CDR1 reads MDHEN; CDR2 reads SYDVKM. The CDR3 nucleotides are TGTGCCAGCAGTTTAACTAGTCATGAGCAGTTCTTC. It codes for CASSLTSHEQFF.

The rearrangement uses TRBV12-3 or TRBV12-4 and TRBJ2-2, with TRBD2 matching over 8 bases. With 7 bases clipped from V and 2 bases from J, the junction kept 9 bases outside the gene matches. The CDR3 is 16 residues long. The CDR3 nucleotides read TGTGCCAGCAACCCTCGGGAGGGAAGCAACACCGGGGAGCTGTTTTTT. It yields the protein CASNPREGSNTGELFF.

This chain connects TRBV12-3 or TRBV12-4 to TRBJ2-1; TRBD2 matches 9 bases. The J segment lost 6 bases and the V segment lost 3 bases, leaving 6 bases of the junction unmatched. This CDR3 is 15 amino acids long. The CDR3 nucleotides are TGTGCCAGCAGTTTGGTAGCGGGAGTAGGCAATGAGCAGTTCTTC. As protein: CASSLVAGVGNEQFF.

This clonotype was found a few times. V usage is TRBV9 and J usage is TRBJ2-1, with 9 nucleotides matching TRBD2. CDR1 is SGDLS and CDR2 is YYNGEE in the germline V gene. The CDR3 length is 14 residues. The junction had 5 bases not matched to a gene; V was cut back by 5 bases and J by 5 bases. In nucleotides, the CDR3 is TGTGCCAGCAGTGCCGGGACTAGCCACAATGAGCAGTTCTTC. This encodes CASSAGTSHNEQFF. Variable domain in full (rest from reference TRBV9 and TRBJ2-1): DSGVTQTPKHLITATGQRVTLRCSPRSGDLSVYWYQQSLDQGLQFLIQYYNGEERAKGNILERFSAQQFPDLHSELNLSSLELGDSALYFCASSAGTSHNEQFFGPGTRLTVL.

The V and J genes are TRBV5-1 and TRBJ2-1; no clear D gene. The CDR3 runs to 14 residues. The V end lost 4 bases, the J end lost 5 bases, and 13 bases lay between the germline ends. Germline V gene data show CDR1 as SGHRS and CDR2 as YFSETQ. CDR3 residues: CASSLRQRHNEQFF. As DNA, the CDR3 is TGCGCCAGCAGCCTTCGGCAACGCCACAATGAGCAGTTCTTC.

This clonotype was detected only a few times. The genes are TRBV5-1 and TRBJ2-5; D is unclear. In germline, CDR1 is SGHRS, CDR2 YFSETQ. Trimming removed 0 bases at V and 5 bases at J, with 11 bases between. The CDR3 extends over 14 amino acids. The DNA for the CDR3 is TGCGCCAGCAGCTTGGCCATCAGTAAGGAGACCCAGTACTTC. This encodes CASSLAISKETQYF.

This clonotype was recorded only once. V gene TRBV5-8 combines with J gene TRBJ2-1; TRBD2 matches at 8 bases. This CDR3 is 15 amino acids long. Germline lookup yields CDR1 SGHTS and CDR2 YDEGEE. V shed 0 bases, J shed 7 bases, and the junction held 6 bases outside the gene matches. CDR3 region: CASSLAGLALNEQFF. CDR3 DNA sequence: TGTGCCAGCAGCTTGGCCGGACTAGCTCTGAATGAGCAGTTCTTC.

As DNA, the CDR3 is TGTGCCAGCAGAACGACAGATACGCAGTATTTT. This codes for CASRTTDTQYF. The chain uses TRBV11-2 and TRBJ2-3, with D unresolved. The V end lost 6 bases, the J end lost 3 bases, and 4 bases lay between the germline ends. Germline V lookup: CDR1 SGHAT, CDR2 FQNNGV. The CDR3 covers 11 residues.

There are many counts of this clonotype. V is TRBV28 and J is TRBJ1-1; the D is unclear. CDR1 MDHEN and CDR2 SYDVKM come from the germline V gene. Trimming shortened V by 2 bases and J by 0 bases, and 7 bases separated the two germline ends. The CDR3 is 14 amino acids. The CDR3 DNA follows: TGTGCCAGCAGTTTACACAGCATGAACACTGAAGCTTTCTTT. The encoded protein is CASSLHSMNTEAFF.